The following is a TCR beta chain sequence with its context. This sample stems from a study of blood T cell repertoires in COVID-19. Study details: Acute and convalescent COVID-19 specimens originated in the United States, Italy and Spain. Sample material is recorded as cDNA or gDNA derived from T cells, B-cell-depleted T cells, or PBMCs.

This CDR3 has 15 residues. The V and J ends lost 5 bases and 5 bases, in that order; junction bases with no gene match: 9. Germline lookup yields CDR1 SGHTA and CDR2 FQGNSA. How the authors handled the data: Nucleated cell counts were estimated from reference gene primer amplification. This table comes from immunoSEQ multiplex PCR, and its TCRdb copy is limited to in-frame clones, with some not included. V and J calls and clone size are given by that table; D and trimming were obtained from the DNA. The table shows roughly 69,000 clones, with 65% to 80% occurring only once. The receptor was isolated from a human donor in a cohort sampled during active COVID-19. Material for sequencing was peripheral blood. This chain joins TRBV7-2 and TRBJ2-5; the match to TRBD1 covers 9 bases. The CDR3 sequence is CASSAGQGQGETQYF. CDR3 bases: TGTGCCAGCAGCGCGGGACAGGGCCAAGGGGAGACCCAGTACTTC.